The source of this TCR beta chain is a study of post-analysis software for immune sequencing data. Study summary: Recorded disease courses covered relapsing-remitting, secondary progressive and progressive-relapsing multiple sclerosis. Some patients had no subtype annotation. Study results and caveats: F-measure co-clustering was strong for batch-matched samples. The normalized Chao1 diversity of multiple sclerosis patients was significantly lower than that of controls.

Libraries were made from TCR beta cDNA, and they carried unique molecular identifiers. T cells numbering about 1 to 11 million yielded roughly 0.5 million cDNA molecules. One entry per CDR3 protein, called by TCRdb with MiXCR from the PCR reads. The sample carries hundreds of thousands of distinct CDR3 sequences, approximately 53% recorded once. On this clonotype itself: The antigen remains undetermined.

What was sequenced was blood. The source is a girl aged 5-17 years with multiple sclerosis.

The CDR3 is CASGVGSTGRAGGTQYF. The CDR3 nucleotides read TGTGCTAGTGGTGTCGGCTCGACCGGACGAGCGGGAGGGACCCAGTACTTC. The chain carries TRBV12-5 and TRBJ2-5, with 9 bases lining up with TRBD2. J was trimmed by 7 bases and V by 5 bases; bases with no gene match: 17. This CDR3 has 17 amino acids. The germline gives CDR1 LGHNT, CDR2 FRNRAP.